These T cell receptor beta chains were read from a single sample in a study of blood T cells in healthy people across ages. One entry per CDR3 protein, called by TCRdb with MiXCR from the 5' RACE reads. This sample has about 1,800,000 distinct CDR3 sequences, with over 25% found just once. The sample comprised blood. These receptors were obtained from a woman in her 30s in good health. CDR3s include the opening cysteine and the closing phenylalanine or tryptophan. D genes are given only for firm matches. Rows give clone size only sometimes, using once, few, many, or a class for an expanded clone.

D gene	clone size	J gene	V gene	CDR3 protein	CDR3 DNA
.	many	TRBJ2-7	TRBV7-2	CASSLSRSSYEQYF	TGTGCCAGCAGCTTATCTAGGAGCTCCTACGAGCAGTACTTC
TRBD1	.	TRBJ1-2	TRBV11-2	CASSLGGTGLYGYTF	TGTGCCAGCAGCTTAGGCGGGACAGGGTTATATGGCTACACCTTC
TRBD2	once	TRBJ2-3	TRBV7-2	CASSLGRGTSLVTQYF	TGTGCCAGCAGCTTAGGGCGGGGGACTAGCTTGGTTACGCAGTATTTT
TRBD1	few	TRBJ1-5	TRBV25-1	CASRGTGNGQPQHF	TGTGCCAGCAGGGGGACAGGGAACGGCCAGCCCCAGCATTTT
.	many	TRBJ2-7	TRBV29-1	CSVEGGGGAEQYF	TGCAGCGTTGAAGGAGGAGGGGGCGCCGAGCAGTACTTC
TRBD1	.	TRBJ2-1	TRBV6-2/TRBV6-3	CASSLTGTGVYNEQFF	TGTGCCAGCAGCTTAACCGGGACAGGGGTGTACAATGAGCAGTTTTTC
TRBD1	.	TRBJ1-2	TRBV15	CATSRGSGQGGYTF	TGTGCCACCAGCAGGGGGTCTGGACAGGGTGGCTACACCTTC
TRBD2	few	TRBJ2-6	TRBV15	CATSELAGDSGANVLTF	TGTGCCACCAGCGAACTAGCGGGGGACTCTGGGGCCAACGTCCTGACTTTC
.	.	TRBJ2-7	TRBV7-2	CASSLAKWGRNNEQYF	TGTGCCAGCAGCTTAGCTAAGTGGGGGAGGAACAATGAGCAGTACTTC
.	.	TRBJ2-3	TRBV9	CASSPGLVEADTQYF	TGTGCCAGCAGCCCAGGACTGGTGGAGGCAGATACGCAGTATTTT
.	.	TRBJ1-2	TRBV20-1	CSAAPGRGFSGYTF	TGCAGTGCCGCGCCGGGACGGGGTTTCTCTGGCTACACCTTC
.	few	TRBJ2-3	TRBV27	CASSPRSRGTDTQYF	TGTGCCAGCAGCCCACGGTCGAGGGGGACAGATACGCAGTATTTT
TRBD2	.	TRBJ2-1	TRBV25-1	CASTVTGGYNEQFF	TGTGCCAGCACCGTGACGGGAGGTTACAATGAGCAGTTCTTC
.	many	TRBJ2-7	TRBV7-9	CASSLEAGNSYEQYF	TGTGCCAGCAGCTTAGAGGCAGGGAACTCCTACGAGCAGTACTTC
.	few	TRBJ2-7	TRBV5-1	CASSSPGTNHYEQYF	TGCGCCAGCAGCTCACCCGGGACAAATCACTACGAGCAGTACTTC
.	few	TRBJ1-5	TRBV24-1	CATSGSSGVSNQPQHF	TGTGCCACCAGTGGCTCTTCAGGGGTCAGCAATCAGCCCCAGCATTTT
.	few	TRBJ2-7	TRBV28	CASSRPRGVDYEQYF	TGTGCCAGCAGCAGACCCCGGGGAGTCGACTACGAGCAGTACTTC
TRBD1	many	TRBJ1-2	TRBV20-1	CSAPGTGFYGYTF	TGCAGTGCTCCCGGGACAGGCTTCTATGGCTACACCTTC
.	.	TRBJ1-4	TRBV6-6	CASSDRQRNEKLFF	TGTGCCAGCAGTGACAGGCAGCGGAATGAAAAACTGTTTTTT
.	many	TRBJ2-4	TRBV6-5	CASSPGRSGSKNIQYF	TGTGCCAGCAGTCCCGGACGGAGCGGTTCCAAAAACATTCAGTACTTC
.	few	TRBJ2-7	TRBV28	CASNGGQSYEQYF	TGTGCCAGCAATGGAGGGCAGTCCTACGAGCAGTACTTC
TRBD2	.	TRBJ2-4	TRBV20-1	CSAKPGLGQAKNIQYF	TGCAGTGCTAAACCGGGACTAGGTCAAGCCAAAAACATTCAGTACTTC
.	.	TRBJ2-5	TRBV27	CASHRAGIQETQYF	TGTGCCAGCCACAGGGCAGGTATTCAAGAGACCCAGTACTTC
TRBD2	.	TRBJ2-3	TRBV5-1	CASSWTSGGAEDTQYF	TGCGCCAGCAGCTGGACTAGCGGGGGGGCCGAAGATACGCAGTATTTT
.	.	TRBJ2-6	TRBV11-2	CASSLSLGLSGANVLTF	TGTGCCAGCAGCTTATCCTTAGGTCTTTCTGGGGCCAACGTCCTGACTTTC
.	few	TRBJ1-1	TRBV5-1	CASKIGILKHMNTEAFF	TGCGCCAGCAAGATCGGGATTCTAAAACATATGAACACTGAAGCTTTCTTT
TRBD2	.	TRBJ2-3	TRBV5-1	CASSSGTSHALTDTQYF	TGCGCCAGCAGCTCTGGGACTAGCCATGCACTCACAGATACGCAGTATTTT
.	.	TRBJ1-5	TRBV5-5	CASSLTGGRDSNQPQHF	TGTGCCAGCAGCTTGACGGGGGGCAGGGATAGCAATCAGCCCCAGCATTTT
TRBD1	few	TRBJ2-1	TRBV6-6	CASSPGQRSYNEQFF	TGTGCCAGCAGCCCGGGACAGCGTAGCTACAATGAGCAGTTCTTC
TRBD1	few	TRBJ1-4	TRBV20-1	CSTRDRKGLFF	TGCAGTACCAGGGACAGAAAAGGGCTGTTTTTT
.	few	TRBJ2-5	TRBV12-3/TRBV12-4	CASIPLVLETQYF	TGTGCCAGCATCCCACTAGTATTGGAGACCCAGTACTTC
TRBD1	many	TRBJ2-7	TRBV29-1	CSVGQVIYEQYF	TGCAGCGTCGGACAGGTGATCTACGAGCAGTACTTC
TRBD2	.	TRBJ2-7	TRBV5-1	CASSLFAGGSYEQYF	TGCGCCAGCAGCTTGTTTGCGGGGGGCTCCTACGAGCAGTACTTC
TRBD1	few	TRBJ2-5	TRBV6-5	CASSTLKQGGQETQYF	TGTGCCAGCAGTACCTTAAAACAGGGGGGCCAAGAGACCCAGTACTTC
.	.	TRBJ2-3	TRBV12-3/TRBV12-4	CASSLGSDDTQYF	TGTGCCAGCAGTTTAGGGTCGGACGATACGCAGTATTTT
TRBD2	.	TRBJ2-3	TRBV7-9	CASSTSTLAEGTDTQYF	TGTGCCAGCAGCACCTCAACGCTAGCGGAGGGCACAGATACGCAGTATTTT
TRBD1	few	TRBJ1-5	TRBV5-1	CASSLEQGARQPQHF	TGCGCCAGCAGCTTGGAACAGGGGGCGCGGCAGCCCCAGCATTTT
.	few	TRBJ1-2	TRBV20-1	CSANTKGSYGYTF	TGCAGTGCGAACACAAAGGGGAGCTATGGCTACACCTTC
.	.	TRBJ2-5	TRBV5-1	CASSLIGGSETQYF	TGCGCCAGCAGCTTGATCGGGGGCTCCGAGACCCAGTACTTC
.	.	TRBJ1-4	TRBV2	CASAAGEKLFF	TGTGCCAGTGCGGCTGGTGAAAAACTGTTTTTT
.	few	TRBJ2-3	TRBV9	CASSVGGGTSTDTQYF	TGTGCCAGCAGCGTAGGGGGCGGGACCAGCACAGATACGCAGTATTTT
.	many	TRBJ2-1	TRBV29-1	CSVGGRGGTSSYNEQFF	TGCAGCGTTGGGGGCCGTGGGGGGACGAGCTCCTACAATGAGCAGTTCTTC
.	.	TRBJ2-7	TRBV11-2	CASSTGQDSPSYEQYF	TGTGCCAGCAGCACAGGTCAGGACAGTCCCTCCTACGAGCAGTACTTC
TRBD2	.	TRBJ2-3	TRBV28	CASSPTSGRYGDTQYF	TGTGCCAGCAGTCCGACTAGCGGAAGGTATGGAGATACGCAGTATTTT
.	.	TRBJ1-1	TRBV14	CASSKELDTEAFF	TGTGCCAGCAGCAAAGAGTTGGACACTGAAGCTTTCTTT
.	few	TRBJ2-7	TRBV19	CASSKQQVFYEQYF	TGTGCCAGTAGTAAGCAACAGGTCTTCTACGAGCAGTACTTC
TRBD2	.	TRBJ2-2	TRBV27	CASSSNPGLAGVTGELFF	TGTGCCAGCAGCTCCAATCCGGGACTAGCGGGAGTCACCGGGGAGCTGTTTTTT
.	few	TRBJ2-7	TRBV12-3/TRBV12-4	CASSPWGGRGKFHEQYF	TGTGCCAGCAGCCCCTGGGGGGGCAGGGGAAAATTCCACGAGCAGTACTTC
TRBD1	.	TRBJ1-4	TRBV15	CATVQGGRATNEKLFF	TGTGCCACTGTACAGGGGGGAAGGGCAACTAATGAAAAACTGTTTTTT
.	.	TRBJ2-5	TRBV29-1	CSVESATQETQYF	TGCAGCGTTGAATCTGCAACCCAAGAGACCCAGTACTTC
.	few	TRBJ1-2	TRBV5-1	CASSSGGESYGYTF	TGCGCCAGCAGCTCCGGCGGTGAGAGCTATGGCTACACCTTC
.	.	TRBJ2-1	TRBV18	CASSPKGGSYNEQFF	TGTGCCAGCTCACCAAAGGGGGGCTCCTACAATGAGCAGTTCTTC
.	few	TRBJ1-2	TRBV12-3/TRBV12-4	CASSLAQRTRFNYGYTF	TGTGCCAGCAGTTTAGCGCAAAGGACACGGTTTAACTATGGCTACACCTTC